This T cell receptor beta chain comes out of a study of CD4 T cells in relation to SARS-CoV-2 and coronaviruses. Whole-study context: TCR beta CDR3s were sequenced after roughly nine-day antigen culture of PBMCs. Convalescent patients were about eight males and 4 females; two were Hispanic.

The germline V gene encodes CDR1 MDHEN and CDR2 SYDVKM. With 6 bases clipped from V and 3 bases from J, the junction kept 9 bases outside the gene matches. The CDR3 contains 17 residues. CD4 enrichment then naive enrichment separated naive from memory CD4+ cells. The data were produced by immunoSEQ multiplex PCR, yet TCRdb's version contains in-frame clones alone and is incomplete. The repertoire consists of 36,000 or so clones, with 77% occurring once and the leading ten covering over 2.5%. As regards this clone: The antigen is undetermined.

Sequencing was done on a sample of memory CD4+ T cells from PBMCs, cultured in vitro. J is TRBJ2-3 and V is TRBV28, with 13 bases matching TRBD2. The clonotype comes from an adult with COVID-19. The CDR3 coding sequence is TGTGCCAGCAGCCCACCGGGACTAGCGGGGAGGACAGATACGCAGTATTTT. This gives the protein CASSPPGLAGRTDTQYF.